This T cell receptor beta chain was identified in a study of identifying expanded T cells in peripheral blood (dated by TCRdb to about 2019). Background for the entire study: Technical replicates were generated by sequencing separate aliquots of the same genomic DNA pool, and four replicates were compared pairwise. The paper's findings and limits, for the study overall: In all healthy donors, the variance in clone template counts between samples taken two weeks apart rose significantly as total template count increased. The authors expected biological variance in healthy repertoires might increase further over much longer intervals such as months to years. Between technical replicates the binomial model flagged about 1.2 differentially abundant clones, whereas over around two weeks the binomial model flagged about 15 and over roughly 4 weeks 19 to 20. Both the number of clones called differentially abundant and the false-positive rate were significantly reduced by the beta-binomial model across all healthy-donor time intervals.

The immunoSEQ Assay, which uses bias-controlled multiplex PCR amplification of genomic DNA, was used to profile TCRbeta CDR3 regions. In the source study's methods: To quantify the absolute abundance of each unique TCRbeta CDR3 region, the sequences were collapsed and filtered. Differential abundance was tested with a binomial (Fisher-equivalent) model and with a beta-binomial model adding time-dependent variance fitted from healthy donors. Clones with fewer than 5 combined templates were excluded, and clones with Benjamini-Hochberg FDR below 0.01 were called differentially abundant. In the beta-binomial model, variance was expressed as a function of the total template count across the two samples, in the form v = (b*log(k)+a)^2. Sourced from immuneACCESS, this table was stored by TCRdb with only in-frame sequences that have V and J called. A share of the clones is absent; for the studies checked, an unresolved V gene accounts for under half, and the remainder has no known explanation. That table is the source of V, J and clone size, and D and trimming were worked out from the DNA. Across this sample there are 90,000 to 120,000 clones, with around 88% seen only once. The top ten constitute over 15% of the sample.

V has 2 bases trimmed and J has 8 bases trimmed; junction bases matching no gene number 7. CDR1 and CDR2 (KGHSY, FQNENV) derive from the germline V gene. Measured from the cysteine to the phenylalanine, the CDR3 is 15 residues long. Kept here is only the CDR3 DNA, which spans 45 bases and is read in frame from base 1. Concerning this clone itself: It has no known antigen specificity. Base qualities are not recorded, but no much larger clone differs from it by a single base.

During the collection period, no infections or other immune events were recorded for the healthy donors. To calibrate time-dependent variance in a beta-binomial model of T-cell clone differential abundance, blood repertoires from healthy donors were used as a training cohort. There were roughly 10 healthy donors in the training cohort, of whom 3 were female and 7 were male. On average the donors were 43 years old, and their ages spanned roughly 29 to 70 years. Obtained from a commercial supplier, whole blood was collected from each healthy donor at three time points set around 13 days apart. Genomic DNA was extracted from unsorted whole blood for immunosequencing.

The TCR was taken from a person aged 18 to 70 in good health. The chain joins TRBV16 to TRBJ2-1, and 9 junctional nucleotides match TRBD1. Sequencing was carried out using blood. The CDR3 amino acid sequence is: CASSQRGQGFHEQFF. The DNA sequence is as follows: TGTGCCAGCAGCCAACGGGGACAGGGTTTCCATGAGCAGTTCTTC.